This T cell receptor (beta chain) was recovered during a study of blood T cell repertoires in COVID-19. Assay used: immunoSEQ multiplex PCR; TCRdb lists only in-frame clones, some missing. This sample has about 54,000 clones, with 80% to 90% found just once. V lost 6 bases, J lost 2 bases, and 10 bases lay in between. CDR3 length equals 13 residues. Sequencing input: peripheral blood. The clonotype comes from a human donor in a cohort sampled during active COVID-19. The chain recombines TRBV12-3 or TRBV12-4 with TRBJ1-2, with D hard to call. CDR3 DNA: TGTGCCAGCAGAAACACAGTGAACTATGGCTACACCTTC. Protein sequence: CASRNTVNYGYTF.